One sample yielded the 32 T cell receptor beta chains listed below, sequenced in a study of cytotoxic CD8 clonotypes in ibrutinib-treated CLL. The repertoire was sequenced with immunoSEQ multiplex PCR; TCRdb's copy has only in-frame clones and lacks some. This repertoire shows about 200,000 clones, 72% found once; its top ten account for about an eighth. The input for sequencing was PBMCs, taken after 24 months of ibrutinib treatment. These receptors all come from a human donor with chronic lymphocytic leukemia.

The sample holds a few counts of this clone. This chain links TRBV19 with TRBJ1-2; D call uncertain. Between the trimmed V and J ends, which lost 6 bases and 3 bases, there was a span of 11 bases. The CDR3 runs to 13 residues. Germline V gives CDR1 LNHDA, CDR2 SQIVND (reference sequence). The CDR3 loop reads CASSPKGDYGYTF. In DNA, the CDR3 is TGTGCCAGTAGCCCAAAGGGCGACTATGGCTACACCTTC.

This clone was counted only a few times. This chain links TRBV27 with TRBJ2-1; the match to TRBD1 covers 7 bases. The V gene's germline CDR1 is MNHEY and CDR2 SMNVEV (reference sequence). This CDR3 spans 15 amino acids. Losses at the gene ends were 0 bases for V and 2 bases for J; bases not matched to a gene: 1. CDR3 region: CASSLSGQAYNEQFF. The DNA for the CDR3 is TGTGCCAGCAGTTTATCAGGACAGGCCTACAATGAGCAGTTCTTC.

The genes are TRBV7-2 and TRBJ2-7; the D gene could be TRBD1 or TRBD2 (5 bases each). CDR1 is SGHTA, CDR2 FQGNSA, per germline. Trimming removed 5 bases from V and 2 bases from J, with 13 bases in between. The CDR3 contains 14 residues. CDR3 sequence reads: CASSLNLGPYEQYF. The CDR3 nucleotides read TGTGCCAGCAGCCTTAATTTGGGACCCTACGAGCAGTACTTC.

The CDR3 DNA is TGCGCCAGCAGGGGGGCTTCGAGCGGGAGGGCCACCGAGCAGTACTTC. It encodes CASRGASSGRATEQYF. The V gene is TRBV10-1, the J gene TRBJ2-7; TRBD2 agrees at 10 bases. The CDR3 totals 16 residues. From germline, CDR1 is WNHNN and CDR2 SYGVQD (reference sequence). The trim removed 6 bases at V and 6 bases at J, leaving 14 bases unmatched.

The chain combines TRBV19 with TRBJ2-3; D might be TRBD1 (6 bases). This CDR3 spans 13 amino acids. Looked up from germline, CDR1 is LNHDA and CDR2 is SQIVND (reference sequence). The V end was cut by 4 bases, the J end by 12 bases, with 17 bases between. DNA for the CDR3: TGTGCCAGTAGTAACCCACAGGGCAGGAACCAGTATTTT. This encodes CASSNPQGRNQYF. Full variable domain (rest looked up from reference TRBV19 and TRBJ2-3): DGGITQSPKYLFRKEGQNVTLSCEQNLNHDAMYWYRQDPGQGLRLIYYSQIVNDFQKGDIAEGYSVSREKKESFPLTVTSAQKNPTAFYLCASSNPQGRNQYFGPGTRLTVL.

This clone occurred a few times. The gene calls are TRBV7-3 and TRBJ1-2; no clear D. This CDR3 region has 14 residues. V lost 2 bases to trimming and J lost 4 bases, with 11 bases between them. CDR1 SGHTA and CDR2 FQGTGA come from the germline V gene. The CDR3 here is CASSLWGGSYGYTF. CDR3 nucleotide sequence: TGTGCCAGCAGCTTATGGGGTGGCAGCTATGGCTACACCTTC.

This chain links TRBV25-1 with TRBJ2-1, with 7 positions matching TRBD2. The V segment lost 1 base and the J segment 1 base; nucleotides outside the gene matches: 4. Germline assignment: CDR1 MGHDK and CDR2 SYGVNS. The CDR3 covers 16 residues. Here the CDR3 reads CASSEWVGGSYNEQFF. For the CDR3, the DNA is TGTGCCAGCAGTGAATGGGTGGGAGGGTCCTACAATGAGCAGTTCTTC.

The CDR3 is CASSRSPGQDYEQYF. The CDR3 nucleotides are TGTGCCAGTAGTCGTTCCCCGGGACAGGACTACGAGCAGTACTTC. The gene calls are TRBV19 and TRBJ2-7; 8 bases align to TRBD1. Germline lookup yields CDR1 LNHDA and CDR2 SQIVND (reference sequence). The V gene end was trimmed by 5 bases and the J gene end by 3 bases; junction bases not matched to a gene: 9. This CDR3 is built from 15 residues.

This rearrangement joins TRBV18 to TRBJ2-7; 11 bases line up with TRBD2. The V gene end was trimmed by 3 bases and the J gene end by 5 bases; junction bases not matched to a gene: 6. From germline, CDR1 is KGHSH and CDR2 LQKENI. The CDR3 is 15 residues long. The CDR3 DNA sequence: TGTGCCAGCTCACCTAAACTAGCGGGAGCTGACGAGCAGTACTTC. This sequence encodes CASSPKLAGADEQYF.

CDR3 amino acids: CAISQREGHDTDTQYF. The CDR3 nucleotides read TGTGCCATCAGCCAGCGGGAGGGCCATGACACAGATACGCAGTATTTT. This chain joins TRBV10-3 and TRBJ2-3, with 10 bases lining up with TRBD2. Trimming cost V 6 bases and J 2 bases; bases outside gene matches: 8. Germline V gives CDR1 ENHRY, CDR2 SYGVKD. There are 16 residues in the CDR3.

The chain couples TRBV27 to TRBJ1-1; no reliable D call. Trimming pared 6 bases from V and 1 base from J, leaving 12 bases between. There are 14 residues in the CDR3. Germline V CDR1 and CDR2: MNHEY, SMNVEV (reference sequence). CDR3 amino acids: CASRTDLANTEAFF. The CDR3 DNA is TGTGCCAGCAGAACGGACCTCGCGAACACTGAAGCTTTCTTT.

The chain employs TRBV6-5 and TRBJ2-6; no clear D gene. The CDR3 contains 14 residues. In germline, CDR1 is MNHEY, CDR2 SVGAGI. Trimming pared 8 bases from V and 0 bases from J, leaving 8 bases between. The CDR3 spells CASAEYSGANVLTF. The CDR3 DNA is TGTGCCAGCGCAGAATACTCTGGGGCCAACGTCCTGACTTTC.

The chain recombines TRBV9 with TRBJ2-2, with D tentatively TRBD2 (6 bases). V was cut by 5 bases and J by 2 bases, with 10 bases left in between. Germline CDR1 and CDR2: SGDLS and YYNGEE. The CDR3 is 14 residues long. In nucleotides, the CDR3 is TGTGCCAGCAGGGAGGGGCCAAACACCGGGGAGCTGTTTTTT. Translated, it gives CASREGPNTGELFF.

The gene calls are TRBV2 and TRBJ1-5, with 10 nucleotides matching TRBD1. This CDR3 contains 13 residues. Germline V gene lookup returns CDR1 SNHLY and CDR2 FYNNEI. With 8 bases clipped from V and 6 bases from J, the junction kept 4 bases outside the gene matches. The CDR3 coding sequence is TGTGCCAGCGGGGACAGGGGAGGTCAGCCCCAGCATTTT. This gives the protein CASGDRGGQPQHF.

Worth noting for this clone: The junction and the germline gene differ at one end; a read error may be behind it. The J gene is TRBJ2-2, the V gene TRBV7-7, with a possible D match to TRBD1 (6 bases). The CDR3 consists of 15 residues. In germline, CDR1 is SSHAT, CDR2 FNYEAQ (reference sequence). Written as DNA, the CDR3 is TGTGCTAGCAGCCCGGGGCAGGGGACGGCCGGGGAGCTGTTTTTT. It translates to CASSPGQGTAGELFF.

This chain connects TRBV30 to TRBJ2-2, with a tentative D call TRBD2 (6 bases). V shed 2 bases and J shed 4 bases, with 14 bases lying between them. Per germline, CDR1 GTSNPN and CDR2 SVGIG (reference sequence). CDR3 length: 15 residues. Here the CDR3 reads CAWSSWAGGTGELFF. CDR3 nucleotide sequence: TGTGCCTGGAGTTCATGGGCCGGGGGCACCGGGGAGCTGTTTTTT.

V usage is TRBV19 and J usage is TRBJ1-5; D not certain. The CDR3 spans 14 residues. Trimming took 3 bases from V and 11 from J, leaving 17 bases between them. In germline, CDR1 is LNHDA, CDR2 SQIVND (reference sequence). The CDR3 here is CASSMKLPRKAQHF. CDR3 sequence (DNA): TGTGCCAGTAGTATGAAACTCCCGAGGAAGGCCCAGCATTTT.

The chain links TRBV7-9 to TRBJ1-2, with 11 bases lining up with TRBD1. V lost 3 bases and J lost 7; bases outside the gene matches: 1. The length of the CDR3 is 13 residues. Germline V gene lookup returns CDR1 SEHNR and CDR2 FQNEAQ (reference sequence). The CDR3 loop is CASSFGQGAGYTF. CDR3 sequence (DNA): TGTGCCAGCAGCTTCGGACAGGGGGCTGGCTACACCTTC.

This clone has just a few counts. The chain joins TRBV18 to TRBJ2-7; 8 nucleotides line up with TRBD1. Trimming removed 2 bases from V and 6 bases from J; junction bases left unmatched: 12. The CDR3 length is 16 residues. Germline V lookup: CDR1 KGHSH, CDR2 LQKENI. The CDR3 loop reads CASSPMGQADLGEQYF. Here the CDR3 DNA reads TGTGCCAGCTCACCAATGGGACAGGCCGACCTCGGCGAGCAGTACTTC.

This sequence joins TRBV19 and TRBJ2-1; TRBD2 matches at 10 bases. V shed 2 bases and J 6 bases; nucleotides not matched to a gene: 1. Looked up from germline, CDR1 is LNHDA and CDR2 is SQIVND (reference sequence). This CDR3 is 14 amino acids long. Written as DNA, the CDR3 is TGTGCCAGTAGTATAAGACTAGCGGGCAATGAGCAGTTCTTC. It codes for CASSIRLAGNEQFF.

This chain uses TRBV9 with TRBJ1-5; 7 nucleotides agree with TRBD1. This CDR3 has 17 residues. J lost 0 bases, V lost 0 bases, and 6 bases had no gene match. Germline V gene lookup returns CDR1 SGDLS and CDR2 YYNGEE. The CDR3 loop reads CASSVGRGQFSNQPQHF. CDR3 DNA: TGTGCCAGCAGCGTAGGAAGGGGGCAGTTTAGCAATCAGCCCCAGCATTTT.

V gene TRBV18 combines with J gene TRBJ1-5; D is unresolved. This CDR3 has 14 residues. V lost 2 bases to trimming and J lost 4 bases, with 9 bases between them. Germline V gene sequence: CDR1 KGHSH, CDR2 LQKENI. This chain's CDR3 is CASSPGVQNQPQHF. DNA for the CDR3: TGTGCCAGCTCACCAGGCGTTCAAAATCAGCCCCAGCATTTT.

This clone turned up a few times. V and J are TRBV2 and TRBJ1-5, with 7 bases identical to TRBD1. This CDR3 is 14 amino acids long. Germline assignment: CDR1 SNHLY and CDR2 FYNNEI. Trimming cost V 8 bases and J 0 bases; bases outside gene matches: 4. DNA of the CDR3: TGTGCCAGCTCAGGGACAGATAGCAATCAGCCCCAGCATTTT. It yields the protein CASSGTDSNQPQHF.

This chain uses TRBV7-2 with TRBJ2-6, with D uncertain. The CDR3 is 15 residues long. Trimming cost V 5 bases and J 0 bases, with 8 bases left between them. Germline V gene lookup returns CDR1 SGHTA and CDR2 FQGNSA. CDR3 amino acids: CASSTESSGANVLTF. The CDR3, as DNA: TGTGCCAGCAGCACCGAGAGCTCTGGGGCCAACGTCCTGACTTTC.

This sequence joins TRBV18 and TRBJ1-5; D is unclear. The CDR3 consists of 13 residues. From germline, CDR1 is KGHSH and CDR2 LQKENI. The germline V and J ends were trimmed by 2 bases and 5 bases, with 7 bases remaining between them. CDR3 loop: CASSPGGYQPQHF. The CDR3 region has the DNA TGTGCCAGCTCACCAGGAGGGTATCAGCCCCAGCATTTT.

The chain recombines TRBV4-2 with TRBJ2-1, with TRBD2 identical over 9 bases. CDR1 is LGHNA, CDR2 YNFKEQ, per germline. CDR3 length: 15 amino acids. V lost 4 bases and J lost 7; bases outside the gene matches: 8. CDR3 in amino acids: CASSPVAGARNEQFF. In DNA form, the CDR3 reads TGTGCCAGCAGCCCCGTAGCGGGAGCACGAAATGAGCAGTTCTTC.

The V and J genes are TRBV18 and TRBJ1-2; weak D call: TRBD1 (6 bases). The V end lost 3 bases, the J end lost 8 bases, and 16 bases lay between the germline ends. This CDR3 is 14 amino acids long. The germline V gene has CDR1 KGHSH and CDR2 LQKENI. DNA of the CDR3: TGTGCCAGCTCACCGGACAGTGAGGGTAGGGGCTACACCTTC. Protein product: CASSPDSEGRGYTF.

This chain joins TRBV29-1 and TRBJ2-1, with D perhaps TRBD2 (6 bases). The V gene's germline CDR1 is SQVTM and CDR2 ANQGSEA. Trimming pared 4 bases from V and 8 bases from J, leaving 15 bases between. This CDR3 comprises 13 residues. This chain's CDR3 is CSVGGGIVYEQFF. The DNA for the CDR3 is TGCAGCGTTGGAGGAGGGATAGTTTATGAGCAGTTCTTC.

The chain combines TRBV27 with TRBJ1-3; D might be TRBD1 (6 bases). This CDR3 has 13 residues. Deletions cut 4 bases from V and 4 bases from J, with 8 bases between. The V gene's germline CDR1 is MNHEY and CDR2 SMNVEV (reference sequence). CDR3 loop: CASSSGGGNTIYF. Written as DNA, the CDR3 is TGTGCCAGCAGTTCTGGGGGCGGAAACACCATATATTTT.

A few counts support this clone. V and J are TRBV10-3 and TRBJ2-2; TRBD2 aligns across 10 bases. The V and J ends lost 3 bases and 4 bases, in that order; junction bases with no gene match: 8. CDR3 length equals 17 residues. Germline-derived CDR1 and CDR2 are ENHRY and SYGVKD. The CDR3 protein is CAISDRSGRAGTGELFF. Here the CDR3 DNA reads TGTGCCATCAGTGATAGGAGCGGGAGGGCAGGCACCGGGGAGCTGTTTTTT.

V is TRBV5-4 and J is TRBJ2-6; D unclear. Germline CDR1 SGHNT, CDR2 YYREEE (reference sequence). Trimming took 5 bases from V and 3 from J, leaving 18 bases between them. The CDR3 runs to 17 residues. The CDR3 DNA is TGTGCCAGCAGTCTACCAAAGACTGCTCATGGGGCCAACGTCCTGACTTTC. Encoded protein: CASSLPKTAHGANVLTF.

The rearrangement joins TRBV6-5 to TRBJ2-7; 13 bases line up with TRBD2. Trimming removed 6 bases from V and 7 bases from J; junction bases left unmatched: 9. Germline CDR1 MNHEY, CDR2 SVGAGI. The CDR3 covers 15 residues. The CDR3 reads CASSRGTSGKIEQYF. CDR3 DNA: TGTGCCAGCAGCCGTGGGACTAGCGGGAAGATAGAGCAGTACTTC.